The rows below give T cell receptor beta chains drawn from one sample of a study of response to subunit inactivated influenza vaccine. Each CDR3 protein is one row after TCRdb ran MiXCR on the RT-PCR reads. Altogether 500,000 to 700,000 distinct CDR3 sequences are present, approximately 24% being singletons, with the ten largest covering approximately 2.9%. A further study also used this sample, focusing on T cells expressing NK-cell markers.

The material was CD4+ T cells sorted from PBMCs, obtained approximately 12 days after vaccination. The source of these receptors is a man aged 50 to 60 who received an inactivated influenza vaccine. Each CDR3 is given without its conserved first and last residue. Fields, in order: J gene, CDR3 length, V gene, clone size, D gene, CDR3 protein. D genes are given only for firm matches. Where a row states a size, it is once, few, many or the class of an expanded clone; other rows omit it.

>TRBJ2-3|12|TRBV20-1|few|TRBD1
SAVEGARTDTQY
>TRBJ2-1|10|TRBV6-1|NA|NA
ASTGAYNEQF
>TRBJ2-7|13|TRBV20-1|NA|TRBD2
SAREPTSRLYEQY
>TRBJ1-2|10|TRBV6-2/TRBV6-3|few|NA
ASTDGVYGYT
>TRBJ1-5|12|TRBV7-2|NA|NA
ASSLMIEGQPQH
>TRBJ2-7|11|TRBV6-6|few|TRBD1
ASSGQVSYEQY
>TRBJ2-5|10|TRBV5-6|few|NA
ASSSRFETQY
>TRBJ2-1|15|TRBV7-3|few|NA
ASSLERTRVGRNEQF
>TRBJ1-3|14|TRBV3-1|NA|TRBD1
ASSLGQVLAWNTIY
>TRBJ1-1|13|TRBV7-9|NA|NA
ASGYAGDLNTEAF
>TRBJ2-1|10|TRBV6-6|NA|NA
ASNGDYNEQF
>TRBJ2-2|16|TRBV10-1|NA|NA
ASSESALGNANTGELF
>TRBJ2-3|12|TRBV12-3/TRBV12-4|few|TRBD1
ASKRTGGADTQY
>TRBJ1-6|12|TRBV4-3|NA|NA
ASSQDGRGSPLH
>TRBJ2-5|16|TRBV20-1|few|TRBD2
SARPGLAVTRRGETQY
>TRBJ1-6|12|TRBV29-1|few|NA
SVAQGGGNSPLH
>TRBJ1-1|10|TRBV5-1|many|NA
ASSLQGFEAF
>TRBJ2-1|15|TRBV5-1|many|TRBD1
ASSPGQGSLGYNEQF
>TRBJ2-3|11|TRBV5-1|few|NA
ASSSGLTDTQY
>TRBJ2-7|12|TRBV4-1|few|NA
ASKTSEQTYEQY
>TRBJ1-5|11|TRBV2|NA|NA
ASRGTVAGPQH
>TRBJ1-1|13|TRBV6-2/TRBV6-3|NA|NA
ASRHWAGANTEAF
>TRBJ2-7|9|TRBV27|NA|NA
ASSSRIRHD
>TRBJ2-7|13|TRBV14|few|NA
ASSQMRGLTYEQY
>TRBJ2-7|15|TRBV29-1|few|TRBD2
SVNGKLKREGSYEQY
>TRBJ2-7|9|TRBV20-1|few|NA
SGLRAYEQY
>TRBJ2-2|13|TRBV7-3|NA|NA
ASSFQKPYGGELF
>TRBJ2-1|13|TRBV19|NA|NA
ASSTQGSSYNEQF
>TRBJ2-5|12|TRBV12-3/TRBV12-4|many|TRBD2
ASSRAGGRETQY
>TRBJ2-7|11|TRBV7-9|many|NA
ASSLGVRPEPY
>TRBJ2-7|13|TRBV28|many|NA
ASSLFPQGRGEQY
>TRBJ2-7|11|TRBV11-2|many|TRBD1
ASSRTGPYEQY
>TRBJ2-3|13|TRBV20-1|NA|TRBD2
SARTSGSGTDTQY
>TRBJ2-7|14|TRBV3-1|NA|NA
ASSQDLAGPSYEQY
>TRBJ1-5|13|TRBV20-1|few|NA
SARHGPLGSQPQH
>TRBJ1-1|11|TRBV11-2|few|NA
ASSPGMVTEAF
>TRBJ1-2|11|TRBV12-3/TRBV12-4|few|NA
ASSRGWFGGYT
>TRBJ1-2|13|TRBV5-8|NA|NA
ASSLAARGNYGYT
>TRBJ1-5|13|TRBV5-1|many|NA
ASSLGPRGNQPQH
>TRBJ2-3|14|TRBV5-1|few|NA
ASSSRRSNAQDTQY
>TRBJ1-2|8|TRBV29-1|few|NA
SVDLTGYT
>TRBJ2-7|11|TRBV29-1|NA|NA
SVGGRGGYEQY
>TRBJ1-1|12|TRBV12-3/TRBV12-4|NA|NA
ASSFSGLGREAF
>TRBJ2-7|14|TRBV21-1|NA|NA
ASSNRKRTGVYEQY
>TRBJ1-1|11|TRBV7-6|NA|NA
ASSLEQKTEAF
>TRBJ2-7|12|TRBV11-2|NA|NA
ASSPLGGSYEQY
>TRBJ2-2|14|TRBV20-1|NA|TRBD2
SAPGLAGQNTGELF
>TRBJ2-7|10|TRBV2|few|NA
ASSAQGREQY
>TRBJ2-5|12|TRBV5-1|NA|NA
ASSGGRIQETQY
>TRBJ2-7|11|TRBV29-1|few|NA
SVEDRGHRGQY
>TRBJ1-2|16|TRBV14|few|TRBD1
ASSQWILGQGPGGGYT
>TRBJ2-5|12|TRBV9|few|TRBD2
ASSVGSGGETQY
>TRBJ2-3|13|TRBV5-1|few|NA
ASAGGAGIVDTQY